This TCR beta chain was sequenced during a study of blood T cell repertoires in COVID-19. Study-wide context: The United States, Italy and Spain provided the acute and convalescent COVID-19 samples. T cells, B-cell-depleted T cells, or PBMCs provided the cDNA or gDNA that served as material.

Per the original data handling: The assay estimated nucleated cells by amplifying reference gene primers. The repertoire was sequenced with immunoSEQ multiplex PCR; TCRdb's copy has only in-frame clones and lacks some. V and J calls and clone size follow that table, whereas D and trimming were derived from the DNA. The sample lists roughly 30,000 clones; over 90% were seen once. Unmatched junction bases numbered 1, after V lost 1 base and J lost 2 bases. CDR3 length: 14 amino acids. In germline, CDR1 is LNHDA, CDR2 SQIVND (reference sequence). The source material was peripheral blood. The receptor was derived from a human donor in a cohort sampled during active COVID-19. J is TRBJ2-7 and V is TRBV19; 8 nucleotides agree with TRBD1. The CDR3 spells CASSIGQGTYEQYF. The DNA for the CDR3 is TGTGCCAGTAGTATAGGACAGGGGACCTACGAGCAGTACTTC.